The 12 T cell receptor beta chains presented below share a single source sample, sequenced in a study of regulatory T cells in long-lasting Graves disease. Arm-PCR of CDR3 regions with iRepertoire HTBI primers generated TCR beta libraries. TCRdb re-called the multiplex PCR reads through MiXCR, storing one row per CDR3 protein. The sample shows roughly 400,000 distinct CDR3 sequences, roughly 15% of them seen only once. The time point: newly diagnosed GD, antithyroid drugs for less than 3 months. PBMC-derived RNA was used for the TCR library. The data were also submitted as part of a second study, on T cells in Graves' hyperthyroidism and ophthalmopathy.

The sequenced sample was peripheral blood mononuclear cells (PBMCs), obtained at new diagnosis, from a patient treated with antithyroid drugs. The receptors were gathered from a woman between 18 and 30 years old with Graves disease.

This clonotype was detected ten times or more. The chain joins TRBV28 to TRBJ2-1; either TRBD1 or TRBD2 may supply D (5 bases each). Trimming stripped 6 bases from V and 5 bases from J, with 20 bases between. Germline lookup yields CDR1 MDHEN and CDR2 SYDVKM. This CDR3 is 16 amino acids long. The CDR3 here is CASRHFSGSGHNEQFF. CDR3 sequence (DNA): TGTGCCAGCAGGCATTTCTCTGGGTCGGGACACAATGAGCAGTTCTTC.

This sequence joins TRBV6-2 or TRBV6-3 and TRBJ2-1; D gene uncertain. From germline, CDR1 is MNHEY and CDR2 SVGEGT. The CDR3 covers 13 residues. Trimming cost V 0 bases and J 6 bases, with 6 bases left between them. CDR3 nucleotide sequence: TGTGCCAGCAGTTACTCCGACGGCAATGAGCAGTTCTTC. The encoded protein is CASSYSDGNEQFF.

The sample holds many counts of this clonotype. J is TRBJ2-7 and V is TRBV20-1; D is undetermined. This CDR3 region has 11 residues. V gave up 8 bases and J gave up 3 bases, with 11 bases separating them. The V gene's germline CDR1 is DFQATT and CDR2 SNEGSKA (reference sequence). DNA of the CDR3: TGCAGTATGGAGAGAAGCTACGAGCAGTACTTC. This encodes CSMERSYEQYF.

The genes are TRBV14 and TRBJ2-4; 13 bases are shared with TRBD2. The CDR3 sequence is 18 residues long. Germline CDR1 SGHDN, CDR2 FVKESK. The ends lost 3 bases at V and 5 bases at J; junction bases unmatched: 10. The CDR3 region has the DNA TGTGCCAGCAGCCAGGGACTAGCGGGGATCGGGGGACAAAACATTCAGTACTTC. Translated, it gives CASSQGLAGIGGQNIQYF.

A few counts support this clonotype. A much larger clone sits a single nucleotide away, making a read error possible. The V and J genes are TRBV27 and TRBJ2-3; D unresolved. Germline assignment: CDR1 MNHEY and CDR2 SMNVEV (reference sequence). Trimming took off 4 bases at V and 2 bases at J, with 4 bases between the two ends. The CDR3 loop spans 12 amino acids. CDR3 residues: CASSSHTDTQYF. The CDR3 nucleotides read TGTGCCAGCAGTTCCCACACAGATACGCAGTATTTT.

This clonotype was seen many times. The rearrangement joins TRBV11-2 to TRBJ2-5, with 16 bases fitting TRBD2. The ends lost 2 bases at V and 4 bases at J; junction bases unmatched: 10. CDR3 length: 19 amino acids. Germline V gene sequence: CDR1 SGHAT, CDR2 FQNNGV. In DNA form, the CDR3 reads TGTGCCAGCAGCTTAACCCTGGGACTAGCGGGAGGGCCGAGAGAGACCCAGTACTTC. Translation: CASSLTLGLAGGPRETQYF.

This chain joins TRBV24-1 and TRBJ2-3; no clear D. V was shortened by 0 bases and J by 0 bases, with 3 bases between the two germline ends. Germline-derived CDR1 and CDR2 are KGHDR and SFDVKD. The CDR3 contains 14 residues. The CDR3 DNA sequence: TGTGCCACCAGTGATTTGTACAGCACAGATACGCAGTATTTT. It is translated as CATSDLYSTDTQYF.

This clonotype was seen ten or more times. The chain has TRBV18 and TRBJ1-1; 9 bases map to TRBD1. The CDR3 totals 16 residues. Losses at the gene ends were 2 bases for V and 1 base for J; bases not matched to a gene: 5. The germline V gene encodes CDR1 KGHSH and CDR2 LQKENI. The chain's CDR3 is CASSPGLGQGNTEAFF. In DNA form, the CDR3 reads TGTGCCAGCTCACCAGGTTTGGGACAGGGGAACACTGAAGCTTTCTTT.

A word on this clonotype: A read error is possible here, since a much larger clone lies one base away. The J gene is TRBJ2-7, the V gene TRBV5-1, with a weak D call TRBD2 (7 bases). V lost 6 bases, J lost 1 base, and 17 bases lay in between. The CDR3 sequence is 15 residues long. CDR1 and CDR2 from the germline V gene are SGHRS and YFSETQ. The CDR3 DNA sequence: TGCGCCAGCAACCCTAGGGGGGGCGTTTCCTACGAGCAGTACTTC. Its translation is CASNPRGGVSYEQYF.

This clonotype was seen repeatedly, ten times or more. The chain carries TRBV6-1 and TRBJ2-3; D is unresolved. The CDR3 is 16 amino acids. Germline V gene lookup returns CDR1 MNHNS and CDR2 SASEGT. The germline V and J ends were trimmed by 1 base and 0 bases, with 11 bases remaining between them. The CDR3 reads CASSEGAKASTDTQYF. In DNA form, the CDR3 reads TGTGCCAGCAGTGAAGGGGCTAAAGCTAGCACAGATACGCAGTATTTT.

The V call is TRBV7-2, the J call TRBJ1-4; TRBD1 might be the D (6 bases). CDR1 and CDR2 (germline): SGHTA, FQGNSA. V lost 2 bases and J lost 6, with 13 bases in between. The CDR3 extends over 15 amino acids. The CDR3 here is CASSLIVRTDEKLFF. Here the CDR3 DNA reads TGTGCCAGCAGCTTAATTGTTCGGACAGATGAAAAACTGTTTTTT.

This clonotype occurred many times. This chain links TRBV11-3 with TRBJ2-7; D might be TRBD2 (6 bases). Germline loops: CDR1 SGHNT, CDR2 YENEEA. CDR3 length: 15 residues. The V gene lost 5 bases and the J gene lost 3 bases, with 17 bases spanning the gap. The CDR3 coding sequence is TGTGCCAGCAGCGCCACTCTAGCGCGGGTCTACGAGCAGTACTTC. Protein: CASSATLARVYEQYF.